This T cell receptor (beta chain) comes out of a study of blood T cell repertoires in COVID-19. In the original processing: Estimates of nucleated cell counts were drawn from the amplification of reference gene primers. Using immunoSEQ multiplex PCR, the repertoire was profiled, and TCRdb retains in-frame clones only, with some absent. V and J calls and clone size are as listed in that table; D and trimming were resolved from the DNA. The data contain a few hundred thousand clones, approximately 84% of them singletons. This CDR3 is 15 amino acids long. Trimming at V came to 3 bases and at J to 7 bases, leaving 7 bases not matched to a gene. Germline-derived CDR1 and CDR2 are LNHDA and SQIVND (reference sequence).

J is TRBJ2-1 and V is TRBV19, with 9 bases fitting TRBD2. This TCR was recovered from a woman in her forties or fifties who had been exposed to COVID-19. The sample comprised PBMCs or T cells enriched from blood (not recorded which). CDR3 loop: CASSIFGTSSNEQFF. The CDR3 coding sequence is TGTGCCAGTAGTATTTTTGGGACTAGCTCTAATGAGCAGTTCTTC. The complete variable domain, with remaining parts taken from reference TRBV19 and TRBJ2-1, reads DGGITQSPKYLFRKEGQNVTLSCEQNLNHDAMYWYRQDPGQGLRLIYYSQIVNDFQKGDIAEGYSVSREKKESFPLTVTSAQKNPTAFYLCASSIFGTSSNEQFFGPGTRLTVL.